The clone carrying this T cell receptor beta chain was seen just once. Its matching antigen is unknown. The immunoSEQ assay was version 4, run in survey mode. Clones were read by immunoSEQ multiplex PCR, and TCRdb kept only the in-frame ones, dropping some. In the table there are some 32,000 clones, 75% to 85% of which are singletons. This sample is drawn from a study of persistence of HIV-infected CD4 T cells. Study findings and constraints: The rare CMV-responding cells with HIV-1 proviruses were not separately TCR-sequenced.

The germline V gene has CDR1 SGHNT and CDR2 YYREEE (reference sequence). The CDR3 spans 16 residues. With 4 bases removed from V and 3 bases from J, the gap between germline ends came to 19 bases. Cells were stimulated with overlapping HIV-1 Gag 15-mer peptides. CD40L-negative CD69-negative CD45RO-high memory CD4+ T cells were sorted as populations depleted of antigen-responding cells. For at least 4 years, plasma HIV-1 RNA was undetectable (<50 copies/mL). Donors had CD4+ T cell counts above 400 cells/uL and were CMV-seropositive. The chain recombines TRBV5-4 with TRBJ1-1, with D possibly TRBD1 on 5 matching bases. The source was CD4+ T cells sorted from PBMCs after roughly 20-hour stimulation, collected from a patient who received antiretroviral therapy. The sequence came from an adult woman with HIV who was CMV-seropositive. The CDR3 is CASSPGTPTRDTEAFF. Here the CDR3 DNA reads TGTGCCAGCAGCCCGGGGACCCCTACGAGGGACACTGAAGCTTTCTTT.